This paragraph reports one TCR beta chain. Its antigen is undetermined. Sequence data for DNA of cultured CD4+ T cells were generated by the Oncomine TCR Beta short-read assay. In this case, cultured CD4+ T cells provided the extracted genomic DNA. TCRdb recomputed calls from the PCR reads with MiXCR, one row per CDR3 protein. The sample has about 30,000 distinct CDR3 sequences, around 33% seen once; the top ten hold approximately 3.1%. The time point is: late sampling 161 to 241 days after vaccination in a few convalescent patients. Treatment specified: roughly 10-day PBMC culture with coronavirus spike peptide pools or control peptides (ViraFEST assay). The data originate from a study of vaccination and CD4 T cells after COVID-19. Study background: Two of the convalescents were Hispanic, and the group consisted of six males and four females. Cultures acting as controls obtained a CEFX pool, an HIV-1 Nef pool, or no peptide. Researchers took samples from three convalescent patients on day 14 and on days 161 to 241 after vaccination.

Here the sequenced sample was CD4+ T cells from blood, cultured in vitro, taken about 7 months after SARS-CoV-2 vaccination. The source is a human donor who had recovered from COVID-19.

CDR3 bases: TGTGCCAGCCAGACTAGCGGGAGCTATGAGCAGTTCTTC. Translating gives CASQTSGSYEQFF. The V call is TRBV7-3, the J call TRBJ2-1; 12 bases map to TRBD2. The CDR3 consists of 13 residues. The ends lost 8 bases at V and 8 bases at J; junction bases unmatched: 4. Per the germline V gene, CDR1 is SGHTA and CDR2 is FQGTGA.